This T cell receptor (beta chain) derives from a study of cytomegalovirus exposure and HLA in healthy donors. Findings and limits, study-wide: Earlier analysis looked at TCR beta V segments, and most were productive about 90% or about 30% of the time.

PCR was performed using 60 Vbeta and 13 Jbeta primers. Method: immunoSEQ multiplex PCR; TCRdb's copy keeps in-frame clones and lacks some. The sample yields over 65,000 clones, about 68% seen once. A remark on this clone: Its target is not known.

This CDR3 region has 14 residues. The V gene's germline CDR1 is MNHEY and CDR2 SVGAGI. V shed 5 bases and J 1 base; nucleotides not matched to a gene: 2. It was healthy bone marrow donors who served as donors. Material: PBMCs. The sequence was collected from a woman aged 25 to 39 in good health and CMV-seropositive. V usage is TRBV6-5 and J usage is TRBJ2-3; TRBD1 matches 8 bases. The CDR3 reads CASSPRGRTDTQYF. CDR3 nucleotide sequence: TGTGCCAGCAGTCCCAGGGGGCGCACAGATACGCAGTATTTT.